There are a few counts of the clone carrying this TCR beta chain. Antigen: not known. Uncontrolled infection, other autoimmune disease, pregnancy or lactation led to exclusion. Extraction of PBMCs used 7.5 to 10 ml of fresh peripheral blood. This CDR3 has 15 residues. Germline trimming cut 6 bases from V and 0 bases from J; bases unmatched to any gene: 5. CDR1 and CDR2 (germline): MNHEY, SMNVEV (reference sequence). Using RNA transcripts as the source, TCR beta CDR3 regions were amplified. Carried out on the TCR CDR3, a first-round RT-PCR used the HTBI primer set. TCRdb re-called the multiplex PCR reads through MiXCR, storing one row per CDR3 protein. The sample lists 700,000 to 850,000 distinct CDR3 sequences; 30% to 40% were seen once. The sample comes from a study of T cells in Graves' hyperthyroidism and ophthalmopathy. General study findings and limits: Blood also showed most of the thyroid clonotypes that were expanded above 0.001.

Sequenced: blood. The rearrangement joins TRBV27 to TRBJ1-5, with 7 bases identical to TRBD1. This TCR came from a middle-aged woman with Graves' hyperthyroidism. CDR3 sequence (DNA): TGTGCCAGCAGCGAGGGACAGTATAGCAATCAGCCCCAGCATTTT. This translates into CASSEGQYSNQPQHF.